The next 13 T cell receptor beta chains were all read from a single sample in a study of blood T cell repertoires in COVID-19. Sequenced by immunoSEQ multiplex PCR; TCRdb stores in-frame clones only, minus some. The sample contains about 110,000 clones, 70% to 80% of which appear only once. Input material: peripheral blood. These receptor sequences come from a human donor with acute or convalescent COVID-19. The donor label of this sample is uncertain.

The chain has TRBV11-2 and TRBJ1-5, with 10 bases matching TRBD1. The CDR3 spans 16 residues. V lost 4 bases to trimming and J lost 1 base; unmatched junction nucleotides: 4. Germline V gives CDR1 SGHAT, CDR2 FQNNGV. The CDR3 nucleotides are TGTGCCAGCAGCTCTGGGACAGGGGCCAGCAATCAGCCCCAGCATTTT. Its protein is CASSSGTGASNQPQHF.

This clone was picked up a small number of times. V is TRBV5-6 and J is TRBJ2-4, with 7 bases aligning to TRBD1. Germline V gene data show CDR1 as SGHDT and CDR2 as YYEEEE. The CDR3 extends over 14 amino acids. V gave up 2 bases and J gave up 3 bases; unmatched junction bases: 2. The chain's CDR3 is CASSFRDSKNIQYF. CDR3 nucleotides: TGTGCCAGCAGCTTTAGGGACAGCAAAAACATTCAGTACTTC.

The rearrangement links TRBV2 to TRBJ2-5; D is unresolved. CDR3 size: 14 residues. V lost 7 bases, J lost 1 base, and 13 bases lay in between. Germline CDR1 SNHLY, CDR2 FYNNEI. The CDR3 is CASTNPRIQETQYF. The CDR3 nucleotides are TGTGCCAGCACCAATCCGAGGATCCAAGAGACCCAGTACTTC.

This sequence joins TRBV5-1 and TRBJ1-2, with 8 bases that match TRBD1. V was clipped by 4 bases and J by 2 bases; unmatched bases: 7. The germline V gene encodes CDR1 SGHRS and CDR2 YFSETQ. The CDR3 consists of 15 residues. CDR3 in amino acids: CASSPDGQGNYGYTF. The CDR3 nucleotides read TGCGCCAGCAGCCCCGATGGACAGGGAAACTATGGCTACACCTTC.

CDR3 in DNA: TGTGCCAGCAGTGACCAACAGAATCAGCCCCAGCATTTT. Translating gives CASSDQQNQPQHF. The chain is built from TRBV2 and TRBJ1-5; no reliable D call. Trimming removed 3 bases from V and 4 bases from J, with 7 bases in between. The CDR3 has 13 residues. CDR1 is SNHLY and CDR2 is FYNNEI in the germline V gene.

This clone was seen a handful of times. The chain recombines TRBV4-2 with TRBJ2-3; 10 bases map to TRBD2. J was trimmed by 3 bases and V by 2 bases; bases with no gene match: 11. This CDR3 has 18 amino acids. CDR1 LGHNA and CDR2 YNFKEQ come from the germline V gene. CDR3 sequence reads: CASSQTARAGGLTDTQYF. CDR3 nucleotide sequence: TGTGCCAGCAGCCAAACTGCGAGAGCGGGGGGGCTAACAGATACGCAGTATTTT.

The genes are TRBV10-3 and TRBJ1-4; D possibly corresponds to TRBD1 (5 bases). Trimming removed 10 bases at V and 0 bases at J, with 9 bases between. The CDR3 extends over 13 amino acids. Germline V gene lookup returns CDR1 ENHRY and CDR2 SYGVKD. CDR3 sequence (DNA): TGTGCCAGCGGGACTTCAACTAATGAAAAACTGTTTTTT. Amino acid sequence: CASGTSTNEKLFF.

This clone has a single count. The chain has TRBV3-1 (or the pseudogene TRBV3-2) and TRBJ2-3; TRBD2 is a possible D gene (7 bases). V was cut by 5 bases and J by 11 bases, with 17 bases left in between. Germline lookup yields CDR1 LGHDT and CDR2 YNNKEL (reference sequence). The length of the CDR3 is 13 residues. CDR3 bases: TGTGCCAGCAGCGACGGGGGGCCAGGGGTGCAGTATTTT. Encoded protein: CASSDGGPGVQYF.

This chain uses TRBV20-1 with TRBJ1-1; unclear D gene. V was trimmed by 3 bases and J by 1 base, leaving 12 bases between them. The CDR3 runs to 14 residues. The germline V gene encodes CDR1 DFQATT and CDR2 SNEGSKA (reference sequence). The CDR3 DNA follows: TGCAGTGCTAGTTCCCAGTCATGGAACACTGAAGCTTTCTTT. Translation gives CSASSQSWNTEAFF.

This CDR3 reads CASSQEIRGYYGYTF. CDR3 DNA: TGTGCCAGCAGCCAAGAGATTCGCGGGTACTATGGCTACACCTTC. The chain is built from TRBV4-2 and TRBJ1-2; unclear D gene. CDR3 length: 15 residues. Per germline, CDR1 LGHNA and CDR2 YNFKEQ. V dropped 0 bases and J dropped 3 bases, with 11 bases sitting between them.

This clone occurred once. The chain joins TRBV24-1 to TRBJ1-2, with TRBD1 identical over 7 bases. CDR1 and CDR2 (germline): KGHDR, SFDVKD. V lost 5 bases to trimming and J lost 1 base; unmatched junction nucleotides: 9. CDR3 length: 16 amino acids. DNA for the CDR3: TGTGCCACCAGTGCCCCTGGCAGGGGGGATAACTATGGCTACACCTTC. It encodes CATSAPGRGDNYGYTF.

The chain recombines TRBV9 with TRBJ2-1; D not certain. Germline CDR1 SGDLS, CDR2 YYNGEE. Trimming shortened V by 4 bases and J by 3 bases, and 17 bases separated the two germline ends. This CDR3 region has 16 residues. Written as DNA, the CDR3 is TGTGCCAGCAGCTCCCAAGCCGCCCTGAACTACAATGAGCAGTTCTTC. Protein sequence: CASSSQAALNYNEQFF. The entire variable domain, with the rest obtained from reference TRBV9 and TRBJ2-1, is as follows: DSGVTQTPKHLITATGQRVTLRCSPRSGDLSVYWYQQSLDQGLQFLIQYYNGEERAKGNILERFSAQQFPDLHSELNLSSLELGDSALYFCASSSQAALNYNEQFFGPGTRLTVL.

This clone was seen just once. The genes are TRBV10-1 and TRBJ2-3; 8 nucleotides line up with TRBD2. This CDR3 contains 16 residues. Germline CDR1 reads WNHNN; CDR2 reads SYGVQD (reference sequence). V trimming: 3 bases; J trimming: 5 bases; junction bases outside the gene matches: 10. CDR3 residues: CASSDSVGGALDTQYF. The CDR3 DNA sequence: TGCGCCAGCAGTGATAGTGTCGGGGGGGCCTTAGATACGCAGTATTTT.